The T cell receptor beta chain described here comes from a study of beta chain features in type 1 diabetes. In this sample, this clone turned up a few times. Its antigen is undetermined. What was sequenced were expressed TCRB transcripts, since all of the isolated RNA had been reverse transcribed. TCRdb's copy holds only in-frame clones and misses some; the assay was immunoSEQ multiplex PCR. The table has under 850,000 clones, 10% to 15% seen once. Study conclusions and caveats: Naive, central memory and regulatory TCRB repertoires appeared more similar among patients than healthy donors. Shorter TCRB CDR3s, moderately but significantly so, marked every one of the four CD4+ subsets in Type 1 diabetes patients.

The length of the CDR3 is 13 residues. The V end lost 7 bases, the J end lost 7 bases, and 17 bases lay between the germline ends. The germline gives CDR1 MNHEY, CDR2 SVGAGI. The rearrangement uses TRBV6-5 and TRBJ2-7; D may be TRBD1 (6 bases). Source material: naive CD4+ T cells from blood. The clonotype comes from a man between 18 and 29 years old with type 1 diabetes. DNA of the CDR3: TGTGCCAGCAATAACAGGGTTGGTGGGGAGCAGTACTTC. As protein: CASNNRVGGEQYF.